The entry below gives a single T cell receptor (beta chain) sequence along with its context. This sample was included in a study of T cell repertoires in urothelial bladder cancer. Germline V gene data show CDR1 as ENHRY and CDR2 as SYGVKD. J lost 0 bases, V lost 10 bases, and 6 bases had no gene match. The CDR3 runs to 14 residues. This table comes from immunoSEQ multiplex PCR, and its TCRdb copy is limited to in-frame clones, with some not included. The sample has around 11,000 clones; under 70% are singletons. The material sequenced was tumor-infiltrating cells from bladder cancer. The TCR sequence derives from a human donor with a benign inflammatory bladder lesion. J is TRBJ1-5 and V is TRBV10-3, with 7 positions matching TRBD1. The CDR3 DNA is TGTGCCACAAGGCAGGGGGGTAGCAATCAGCCCCAGCATTTT. Protein product: CATRQGGSNQPQHF.